This T cell receptor (beta chain) originates from a study of cytomegalovirus exposure and HLA in healthy donors (dated by TCRdb to about 2017). Broadly, across the study: According to an earlier analysis of a few hundred of the donors, 150 million to 200 million T cells yielded 120 million or so unique TCR beta sequences and about 280 Gb of sequence data. To predict cytomegalovirus infection status, the study combined high-throughput TCR immunosequencing, statistical association of individual TCRs with disease status, and machine learning. The genetic ancestry cluster associated with self-reported Caucasian donors included around four fifths of the 398 genotyped donors. Besides the first cohort of some 670 subjects, a separate validation cohort made up of around 120 different subjects was used. A handful of DR-DQ haplotypes were handled as single units for association and clustering because linkage in the cohort was strong. Rather than using new phenotypic data, the later analysis identified candidate immune exposures from TCR beta sequences and from how often those sequences occurred across donors. Donor age, sex, ethnicity and CMV serostatus were compiled together with the repertoire data. About 280 gigabases of sequencing data and roughly 90 million unique TCR sequences were included in an early release covering roughly 600 HLA-typed donors. To study patterns of TCR occurrence, a later analysis re-analyzed previously published TCR beta repertoires from 500 to 850 donors and added high-resolution HLA genotyping. The number of donors typed differed by locus, with about 629-630 for A, B, C, DRB1 and DQB1, roughly 520 for DQA1, about 610 for DPA1, and around 460 for DPB1. An earlier analysis of around 540 of the donors applied high-throughput TCR beta sequencing to assess whether each TCR beta V gene segment acted as functional or pseudogenic. The study aimed to test whether cataloging public T cell receptors could reveal signatures of past pathogen exposure. In a later genetic analysis, genome-wide SNP genotypes for about 60% of the 666 donors were used, and that subset was treated as a discovery cohort. Both class I and class II loci were covered by HLA typing, at four-digit resolution. Using immunosequencing, the study profiled T cell repertoires from about 610 subjects and related those repertoires to cytomegalovirus serostatus. Across about 370 genotyped donors of the cohort, an average of approximately 200,000 unique TCR beta nucleotide sequences per donor were sequenced, and about a sixth of those sequences were non-productive. All discovery cohort repertoires had been generated using a single sequencing platform. On the study overall, not on this receptor specifically: This cohort had only TCR beta chains sequenced, and the lack of alpha or paired-chain data limited which features could be detected. The classifier was reported to diagnose cytomegalovirus status with high specificity and sensitivity in both the original and validation cohorts. CMV serostatus was the only immune exposure information available for the cohort. A group of highly shared sequence variants was considered likely to be a technical artifact of the sequencing pipeline. The authors suggested that the approach could potentially be generalized to other disease states and immunological phenotypes. Several of the top co-occurrence clusters appeared to be linked to parvovirus B19, influenza, CMV and Epstein-Barr virus, according to a later analysis. In a later genetic analysis, fewer N-insertions in productive TCRs were reported among donors in an Asian-associated ancestry cluster than the roughly 700-donor mean. Because HLA typing was missing for some donors at each locus, association tests included only the typed subset. In a later analysis, most CMV-associated TCR beta chains were found to appear HLA-restricted, with HLA associations seemingly driven largely by CMV exposure. Most TCR sequences were observed very rarely across donors, whereas some public TCRs were present in many individuals. In vitro tests confirmed that three of the cytomegalovirus-associated TCR beta chains recognize cytomegalovirus antigens. A later analysis found that TCR association rates varied across HLA loci, with DRB1 alleles showing the most associated TCRs and HLA-C alleles the fewest. In a later analysis, 15,000 to 20,000 TCR beta sequences were associated with specific HLA alleles at a false discovery rate of 0.05. A further reported finding was that TCR beta sequences accurately predicted the HLA-A and HLA-B alleles for most subjects in the first cohort. In a later analysis, HLA-associated TCR beta chains showed more clonal expansion and lower generation probabilities than non-associated chains that were equally common. The 87-base-pair reads could not distinguish some IMGT-functional V segments, including TRBV6-2 and TRBV6-3, so those segments were excluded. Sequencing depth was assumed to be roughly uniform across donors in the presence/absence analyses, though that assumption may not hold. Approximately 16 rarely observed V segments, including chromosome 9 orphons, were excluded from the earlier analysis of almost 600 of the donors because counts were too low. An earlier analysis of approximately 570 of the donors showed that most TCR beta V segments appeared in productive rearrangements either about 87% or about 30% of the time, which broadly matched IMGT annotations. In the study, approximately 150 TCR beta chains were listed as associated with cytomegalovirus. Strong co-occurrence of HLA alleles, especially DR and DQ, made assigning TCR associations to individual alleles difficult. Linkage disequilibrium might explain the correlated functional status among segregating V segments, but an unknown experimental factor could not be ruled out. In a later genetic analysis, a missense DCLRE1C variant was associated with V-gene and J-gene trimming of TCR beta chains, and the association was replicated in an independent cohort.

In the case of this clone: Its antigen is unknown. Base-call qualities are not available, and no considerably larger clone is one nucleotide away.

The cohort consisted of some 670 healthy bone marrow donors. At the time of sampling, all cohort members were nominally healthy, though unrecorded immune exposures were likely present. The donor tested CMV seronegative, placing the donor among the 350 to 400 seronegative members of the cohort. A peripheral blood sample was provided by each donor, and peripheral blood mononuclear cells were used for TCR beta sequencing. The Qiagen DNeasy Blood Extraction Kit was used to extract genomic DNA from the blood cell samples. At the junction V is shortened by 0 bases and J by 2 bases, with 19 bases in between. The CDR3 starts with the cysteine, ends with the phenylalanine, and has 18 residues. Only the CDR3 DNA stays, 54 bases, in frame from base 1. The library was prepared using the immunoSEQ multiplex PCR assay. For the multiplex PCR, a mixture combining 60 forward primers for TCR Vbeta segments and 13 reverse primers for TCR Jbeta segments was used. The CDR3 region of rearranged TCR beta genes was amplified from genomic DNA by a multiplex PCR assay. On the Illumina HiSeq System, the amplified TCR beta libraries were sequenced as 87-base-pair reads. Concerning the study's data processing: A later analysis counted about 80 million unique TCR beta chains across the 650 to 800 repertoires, and around 9.9 million of these chains were shared by at least two donors. A nearest-neighbor algorithm error-corrected the raw reads and collapsed the reads into unique sequences, merging closely related sequences to remove PCR and sequencing errors. To assign V, D and J gene segments, CDR3 sequences were aligned to IMGT reference sequences. For a sequence to be retained, at least a six-nucleotide match to both a V gene segment and a J gene segment was required. Rearrangements were called productive when the CDR3 lacked stop codons and stayed in frame with V and J; all others were non-productive. CDR3 was defined by IMGT convention, running from the second conserved V-encoded cysteine to the conserved J-encoded phenylalanine. The earlier analysis of 450 to 750 of the donors excluded any sequence lacking an unambiguous match to a single V gene segment. An earlier analysis of 587 of the donors called V segments functional above 56.7% productive rearrangements and segregating when the between-donor standard deviation exceeded 5%. A statistical classification framework was built for diagnosing cytomegalovirus status from the catalog of TCR beta chain sequences. In a later analysis, V and J genes were assigned by comparing TCR nucleotide sequences against IMGT/GENE-DB human TR gene sequences. The TCRdist pipeline was used in a later analysis to assign CDR3 sequences and most-parsimonious VDJ recombination scenarios. A later analysis defined each TCR beta chain by its CDR3 amino acid sequence plus V-gene family, and excluded reads lacking a unique V-gene family. As a way to deal with suspected cross-contamination and a sequencing artifact, a later analysis dropped approximately 590 nucleotide sequences that were highly shared and had low generation probability. A later analysis calculated a clonal expansion index for each public chain from normalized within-repertoire ranks of inferred template counts. In a later analysis, generation probabilities were computed using a VDJ recombination model fitted to out-of-frame rearrangements, and the results were checked against IGoR. A later analysis scored TCR-TCR, TCR-HLA and TCR-CMV co-occurrence with hypergeometric tests, applying a repertoire-size bias correction to TCR pairs. To estimate false discovery rates, a later analysis permuted the HLA or CMV assignments 20 times. In a later analysis, co-occurring TCRs were grouped using DBSCAN, and TCRdist sequence similarity was added for clustering within HLA-allele-positive subsets. For co-occurrence clustering, repertoires with fewer than 30,000 or more than 120,000 public chains were excluded, along with about five repertoires with anomalous nucleotide sharing. The table comes from immuneACCESS by way of TCRdb, which keeps in-frame sequences with V and J called. Part of the clones is missing from these tables; in studies checked, under half for an unresolved V gene and the rest for unknown reasons. V and J calls and clone size are copied from that table; D and trimming were computed from the DNA. This sample is represented by 210,000 or so clones; over 70% of them were singletons. The ten largest clones add up to roughly 0.7% of the sample.

The rearranged chain carries TRBV23-1 and TRBJ1-2; TRBD1 is a possible D gene, resting on 6 matching bases. TRBV23-1 is noted as an ORF with a role that remains uncertain. This TCR derives from a boy aged 2 to 10 in good health and CMV-seronegative. Sequences were obtained from PBMCs. DNA sequence: TGCGCCAGCAGTCAATCGAATAGTGGGGGCCCCAGGAACTATGGCTACACCTTC. This encodes CASSQSNSGGPRNYGYTF.